This T cell receptor beta chain was recorded in a study of shared T cell receptors in the human thymus. Profiling relied on immunoSEQ multiplex PCR, and the TCRdb table lists in-frame clones only, not all of them. The table shows 450,000 to 650,000 clones, with approximately 78% occurring only once. This clone was found a few times. CDR3 length: 18 residues. J gave up 1 base and V 5 bases, and 10 bases lay outside the gene matches. Germline loops: CDR1 MDHEN, CDR2 SYDVKM. The sample was also linked to a second study, of human thymus T cells. That study reports: Congenital heart defects were the reason for the corrective surgery that the donors, healthy Finnish infants, were having. Resected material from corrective heart surgery provided the thymus tissue analysed. Biased V and J segment usage appeared in thymus and peripheral blood. Related research reported highly overlapping thymic repertoires among unrelated individuals.

The sequence derives from a boy under two years old with a congenital heart defect. The sequencing input was thymocytes. The chain joins TRBV28 to TRBJ2-4; 11 bases line up with TRBD2. The CDR3 nucleotides read TGTGCCAGCAGTCCTACTAGCGGGAGCGTTGGGGCCAAAAACATTCAGTACTTC. Amino acids: CASSPTSGSVGAKNIQYF.